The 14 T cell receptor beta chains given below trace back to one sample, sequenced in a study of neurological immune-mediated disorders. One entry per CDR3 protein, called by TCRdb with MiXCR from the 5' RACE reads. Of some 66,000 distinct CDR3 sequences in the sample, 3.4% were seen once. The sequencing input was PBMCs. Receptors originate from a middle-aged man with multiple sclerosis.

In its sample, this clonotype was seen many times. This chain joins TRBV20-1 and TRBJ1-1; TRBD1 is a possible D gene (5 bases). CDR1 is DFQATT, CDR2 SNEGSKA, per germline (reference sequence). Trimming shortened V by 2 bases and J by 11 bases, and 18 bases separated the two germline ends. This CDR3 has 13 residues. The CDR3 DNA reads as TGCAGTGCTAGATCCAGGGTGGAGGGTTCGGCTTTCTTT. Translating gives CSARSRVEGSAFF.

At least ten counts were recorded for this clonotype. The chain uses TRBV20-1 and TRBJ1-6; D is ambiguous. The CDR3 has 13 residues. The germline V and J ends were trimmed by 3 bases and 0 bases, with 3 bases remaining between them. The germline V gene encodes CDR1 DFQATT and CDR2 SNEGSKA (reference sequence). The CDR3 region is CSARASYNSPLHF. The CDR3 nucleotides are TGCAGTGCTAGGGCCTCCTATAATTCACCCCTCCACTTT.

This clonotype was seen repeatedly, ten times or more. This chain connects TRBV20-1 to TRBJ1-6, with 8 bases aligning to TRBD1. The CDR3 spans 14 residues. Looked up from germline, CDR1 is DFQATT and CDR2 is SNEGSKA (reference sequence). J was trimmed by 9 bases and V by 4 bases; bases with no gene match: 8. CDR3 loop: CSAINRGYRSPLHF. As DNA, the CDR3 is TGCAGTGCTATAAACAGGGGGTATCGTTCACCCCTCCACTTT.

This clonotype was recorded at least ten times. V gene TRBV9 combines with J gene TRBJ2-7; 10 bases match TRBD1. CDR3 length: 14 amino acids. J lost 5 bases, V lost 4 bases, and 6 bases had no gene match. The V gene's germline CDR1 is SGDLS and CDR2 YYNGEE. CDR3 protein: CASSMGQGFNEQYF. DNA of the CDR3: TGTGCCAGCAGCATGGGACAGGGGTTCAACGAGCAGTACTTC.

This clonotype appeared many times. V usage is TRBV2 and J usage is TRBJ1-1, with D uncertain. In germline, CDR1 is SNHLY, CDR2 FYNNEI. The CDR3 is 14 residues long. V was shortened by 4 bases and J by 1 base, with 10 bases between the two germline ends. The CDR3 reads CASSVVAGNTEAFF. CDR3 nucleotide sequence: TGTGCCAGCAGTGTGGTAGCGGGGAACACTGAAGCTTTCTTT.

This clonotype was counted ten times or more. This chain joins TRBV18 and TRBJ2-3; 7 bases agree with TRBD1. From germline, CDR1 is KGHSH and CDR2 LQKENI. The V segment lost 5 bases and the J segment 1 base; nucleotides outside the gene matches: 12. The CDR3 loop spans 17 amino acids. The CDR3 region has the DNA TGTGCCAGCTCAGAAACGCCCGGGACAGCCCGCACAGATACGCAGTATTTT. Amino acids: CASSETPGTARTDTQYF.

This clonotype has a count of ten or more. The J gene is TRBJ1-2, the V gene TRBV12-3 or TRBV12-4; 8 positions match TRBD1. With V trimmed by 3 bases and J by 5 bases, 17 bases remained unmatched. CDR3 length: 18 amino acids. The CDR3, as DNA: TGTGCCAGCAGTTTCATGACCTATGGGACAGGATATTCTTATGGCTACACCTTC. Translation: CASSFMTYGTGYSYGYTF.

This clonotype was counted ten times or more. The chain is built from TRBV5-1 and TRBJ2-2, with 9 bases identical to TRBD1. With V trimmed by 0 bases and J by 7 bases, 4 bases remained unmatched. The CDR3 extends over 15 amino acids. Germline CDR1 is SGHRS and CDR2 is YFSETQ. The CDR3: CASSLGDRASGELFF. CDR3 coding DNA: TGCGCCAGCAGCTTGGGGGACAGGGCAAGCGGGGAGCTGTTTTTT.

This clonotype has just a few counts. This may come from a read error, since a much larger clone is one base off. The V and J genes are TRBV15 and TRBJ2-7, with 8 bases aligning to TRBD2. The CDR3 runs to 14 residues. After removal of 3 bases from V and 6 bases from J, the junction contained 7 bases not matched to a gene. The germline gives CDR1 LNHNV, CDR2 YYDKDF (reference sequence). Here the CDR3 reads CATSSPNRGGEQYF. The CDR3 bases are TGTGCCACCAGCAGTCCCAATCGGGGGGGCGAGCAGTACTTC.

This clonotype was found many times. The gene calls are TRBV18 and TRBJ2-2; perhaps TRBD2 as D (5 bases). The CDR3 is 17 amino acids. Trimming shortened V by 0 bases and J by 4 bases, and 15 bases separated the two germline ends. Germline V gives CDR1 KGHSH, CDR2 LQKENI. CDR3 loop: CASSPPAGSPVTGELFF. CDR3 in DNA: TGTGCCAGCTCACCACCGGCGGGCAGTCCGGTCACCGGGGAGCTGTTTTTT. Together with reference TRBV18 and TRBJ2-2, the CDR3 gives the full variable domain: NAGVMQNPRHLVRRRGQEARLRCSPMKGHSHVYWYRQLPEEGLKFMVYLQKENIIDESGMPKERFSAEFPKEGPSILRIQQVVRGDSAAYFCASSPPAGSPVTGELFFGEGSRLTVL.

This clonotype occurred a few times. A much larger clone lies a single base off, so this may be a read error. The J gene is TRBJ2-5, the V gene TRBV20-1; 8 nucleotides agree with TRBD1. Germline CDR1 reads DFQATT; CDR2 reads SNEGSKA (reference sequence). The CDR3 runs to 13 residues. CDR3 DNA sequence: TGCAGTGCTAGAGATCCACAGGGGGAGAACCAGTACTTC. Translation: CSARDPQGENQYF.

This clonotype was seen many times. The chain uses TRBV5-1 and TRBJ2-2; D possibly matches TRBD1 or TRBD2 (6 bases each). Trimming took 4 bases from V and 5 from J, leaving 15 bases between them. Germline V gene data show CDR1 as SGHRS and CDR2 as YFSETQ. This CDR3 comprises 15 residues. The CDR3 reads CASSPLRGGTGELFF. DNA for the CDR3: TGCGCCAGCAGCCCTTTAAGAGGGGGGACCGGGGAGCTGTTTTTT.

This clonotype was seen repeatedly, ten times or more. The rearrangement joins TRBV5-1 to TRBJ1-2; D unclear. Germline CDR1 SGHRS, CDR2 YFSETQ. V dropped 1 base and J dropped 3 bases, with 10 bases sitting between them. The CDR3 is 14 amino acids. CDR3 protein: CASSLPGRDYGYTF. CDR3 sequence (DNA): TGCGCCAGCAGCTTGCCAGGCCGAGACTATGGCTACACCTTC.

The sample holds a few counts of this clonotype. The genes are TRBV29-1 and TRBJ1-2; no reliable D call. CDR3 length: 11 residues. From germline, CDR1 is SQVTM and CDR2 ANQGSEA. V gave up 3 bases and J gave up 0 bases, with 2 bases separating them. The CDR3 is CSVEPNYGYTF. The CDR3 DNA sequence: TGCAGCGTTGAGCCTAACTATGGCTACACCTTC. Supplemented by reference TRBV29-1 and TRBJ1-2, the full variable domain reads SAVISQKPSRDICQRGTSLTIQCQVDSQVTMMFWYRQQPGQSLTLIATANQGSEATYESGFVIDKFPISRPNLTFSTLTVSNMSPEDSSIYLCSVEPNYGYTFGSGTRLTVV.